Sequencing of this T cell receptor (beta chain) was carried out in a study of blood T cell repertoires in COVID-19. Study at large: COVID-19 samples from acute and convalescent phases originated in the United States, Italy and Spain.

Germline lookup yields CDR1 MNHEY and CDR2 SMNVEV (reference sequence). The CDR3 is 13 residues long. V was pared by 6 bases and J by 0 bases, with 5 bases between. Enrolled through a virtual design, the participants were between roughly 18 and 95 years of age and came from about two dozen US areas. In the source study's methods: Amplifying reference gene primers gave estimates of nucleated cell counts. Some clones are missing from TCRdb's copy, which holds only in-frame ones; the method was immunoSEQ multiplex PCR. V and J calls and clone size are given by that table; D and trimming were obtained from the DNA. The data show around 200,000 clones, approximately 86% seen once.

This clonotype was obtained from a man aged 18 to 30 with acute COVID-19. The chain is built from TRBV27 and TRBJ2-2; the D is unclear. Sequenced input: PBMCs or T cells enriched from blood (not recorded which). The CDR3 is CASRPANTGELFF. CDR3 DNA: TGTGCCAGCAGGCCGGCGAACACCGGGGAGCTGTTTTTT.